A single sample gave rise to the 7 T cell receptor beta chains below, sequenced in a study of T cell responses to AZD1222 COVID-19 vaccine. The table came from immunoSEQ multiplex PCR; TCRdb's copy has only in-frame clones and leaves some out. The table lists roughly 110,000 clones, about 92% of them singletons. The sample was peripheral blood, taken 28 days after the second AZD1222 dose. The receptors originated from an adult who received the AZD1222 COVID-19 vaccine.

In its sample, this clone was seen a few times. V gene TRBV6-5 combines with J gene TRBJ2-1, with 7 nucleotides matching TRBD1. Trimming removed 5 bases from V and 6 bases from J; junction bases left unmatched: 7. Germline-derived CDR1 and CDR2 are MNHEY and SVGAGI. This CDR3 spans 14 amino acids. CDR3 sequence reads: CASSHRGALNEQFF. The CDR3, as DNA: TGTGCCAGCAGTCACAGGGGCGCCCTCAATGAGCAGTTCTTC.

This clone was seen a single time. The chain combines TRBV19 with TRBJ1-6, with a possible D match to TRBD1 (5 bases). The germline V gene encodes CDR1 LNHDA and CDR2 SQIVND (reference sequence). The CDR3 extends over 14 amino acids. Trimming removed 9 bases at V and 6 bases at J, with 15 bases between. DNA of the CDR3: TGTGCCAGCCGGGACGGTAGAATTAATTCACCCCTCCACTTT. This sequence encodes CASRDGRINSPLHF.

The chain links TRBV24-1 to TRBJ2-3; a weak D match, TRBD1 (5 bases). CDR3 length: 14 amino acids. Germline lookup yields CDR1 KGHDR and CDR2 SFDVKD. The ends were cut back, 2 bases at V and 0 bases at J, with 5 bases in the middle. Written as DNA, the CDR3 is TGTGCCACCAGTGATTACAGGAGCACAGATACGCAGTATTTT. Translation gives CATSDYRSTDTQYF.

The chain joins TRBV10-3 to TRBJ2-2; D call uncertain. Deletions cut 4 bases from V and 0 bases from J, with 15 bases between. There are 17 residues in the CDR3. Germline lookup yields CDR1 ENHRY and CDR2 SYGVKD. The CDR3 protein is CAISGPRILANTGELFF. The CDR3 DNA is TGTGCCATCAGTGGGCCTAGAATCCTCGCGAACACCGGGGAGCTGTTTTTT.

The rearrangement uses TRBV27 and TRBJ2-3, with D possibly TRBD2 on 5 matching bases. The germline V and J ends were trimmed by 2 bases and 6 bases, with 18 bases remaining between them. The CDR3 has 16 residues. Germline V gene sequence: CDR1 MNHEY, CDR2 SMNVEV (reference sequence). In DNA form, the CDR3 reads TGTGCCAGCAGTTTAGGGAGCGGCATTACCAGGGATACGCAGTATTTT. Its protein is CASSLGSGITRDTQYF.

As DNA, the CDR3 is TGTGCCAGCAGCCCCACTTGGGGGGGGGACACTGAAGCTTTCTTT. It is translated as CASSPTWGGDTEAFF. The V call is TRBV7-9, the J call TRBJ1-1; TRBD1 is a possible D gene (5 bases). The CDR3 consists of 15 residues. Between the trimmed V and J ends, which lost 5 bases and 3 bases, there was a span of 16 bases. Germline V gene sequence: CDR1 SEHNR, CDR2 FQNEAQ (reference sequence).

The genes are TRBV7-2 and TRBJ1-1; TRBD1 agrees at 9 bases. Trimming took 1 base from V and 2 from J; bases not matched to a gene: 11. Germline lookup yields CDR1 SGHTA and CDR2 FQGNSA. This CDR3 spans 18 amino acids. CDR3 protein: CASSLGPGQGKYNTEAFF. CDR3 sequence (DNA): TGTGCCAGCAGCTTAGGGCCGGGACAGGGAAAGTACAACACTGAAGCTTTCTTT.